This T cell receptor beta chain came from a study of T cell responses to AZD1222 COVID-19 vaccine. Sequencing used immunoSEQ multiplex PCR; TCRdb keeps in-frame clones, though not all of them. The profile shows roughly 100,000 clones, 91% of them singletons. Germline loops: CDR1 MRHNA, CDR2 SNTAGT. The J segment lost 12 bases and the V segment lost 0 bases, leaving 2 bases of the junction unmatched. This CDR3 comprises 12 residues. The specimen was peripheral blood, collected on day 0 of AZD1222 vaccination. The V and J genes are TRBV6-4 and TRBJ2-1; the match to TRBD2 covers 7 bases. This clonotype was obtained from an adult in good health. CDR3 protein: CASSDSGGRQFF. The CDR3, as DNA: TGTGCCAGCAGTGACTCGGGGGGGAGGCAGTTCTTC.